The 20 T cell receptor beta chains below all came from one sample that was sequenced in a study of OX40 agonist ivuxolimab in advanced cancers. Clones were sequenced by immunoSEQ multiplex PCR, and TCRdb holds only the in-frame ones, with some missing. The repertoire holds tens of thousands of clones, with around nine tenths as singletons. The sample here was CD4+ or CD8+ T cells sorted from blood, taken in a trial of the OX40 agonist ivuxolimab. These receptor sequences come from an adult with an advanced solid tumor such as melanoma, head and neck, liver or kidney cancer.

This clone occurred once. This chain connects TRBV19 to TRBJ2-3; TRBD2 matches at 7 bases. V lost 2 bases, J lost 4 bases, and 6 bases stayed unmatched. CDR1 and CDR2 from the germline V gene are LNHDA and SQIVND (reference sequence). The CDR3 spans 15 residues. The CDR3 is CASSIYPGGSDTQYF. The CDR3 nucleotides are TGTGCCAGTAGTATATACCCGGGAGGTTCAGATACGCAGTATTTT. The full variable domain, in which reference TRBV19 and TRBJ2-3 provide the parts outside the CDR3, is DGGITQSPKYLFRKEGQNVTLSCEQNLNHDAMYWYRQDPGQGLRLIYYSQIVNDFQKGDIAEGYSVSREKKESFPLTVTSAQKNPTAFYLCASSIYPGGSDTQYFGPGTRLTVL.

V gene TRBV6-1 combines with J gene TRBJ1-3, with 8 nucleotides matching TRBD1. CDR1 MNHNS and CDR2 SASEGT come from the germline V gene. The CDR3 covers 18 residues. Losses at the gene ends were 0 bases for V and 2 bases for J; bases not matched to a gene: 9. The CDR3 loop reads CASSEAPGTGQTGNTIYF. The CDR3 coding sequence is TGTGCCAGCAGTGAAGCGCCAGGGACAGGCCAAACTGGAAACACCATATATTTT.

CDR3 region: CSVEGSEQFF. Here the CDR3 DNA reads TGCAGCGTTGAAGGAAGCGAGCAGTTCTTC. The chain joins TRBV29-1 to TRBJ2-1; the D is unclear. CDR3 size: 10 residues. V lost 1 base, J lost 10 bases, and 5 bases lay in between. Germline CDR1 reads SQVTM; CDR2 reads ANQGSEA.

The genes are TRBV6-5 and TRBJ2-2; no definite D call. With 6 bases removed from V and 1 base from J, the gap between germline ends came to 3 bases. Germline values: CDR1 MNHEY, CDR2 SVGAGI. This CDR3 is built from 12 residues. The CDR3 protein is CASSLNTGELFF. The DNA for the CDR3 is TGTGCCAGCAGCCTGAACACCGGGGAGCTGTTTTTT.

The V call is TRBV19, the J call TRBJ1-5; D ambiguous. CDR1 LNHDA and CDR2 SQIVND come from the germline V gene (reference sequence). CDR3 size: 13 residues. V dropped 3 bases and J dropped 3 bases, with 6 bases sitting between them. The CDR3 spells CASSMDYNQPQHF. The CDR3 region has the DNA TGTGCCAGTAGTATGGACTACAATCAGCCCCAGCATTTT.

The chain couples TRBV7-3 to TRBJ2-1, with 8 bases aligning to TRBD2. The CDR3 extends over 17 amino acids. Germline loops: CDR1 SGHTA, CDR2 FQGTGA. V lost 0 bases, J lost 5 bases, and 9 bases stayed unmatched. CDR3 DNA sequence: TGTGCCAGCAGCTTAACTCTCGGCGGGAGGATAGACAATGAGCAGTTCTTC. Protein product: CASSLTLGGRIDNEQFF.

The chain links TRBV9 to TRBJ2-7, with D unclear. Trimming took 0 bases from V and 4 from J, leaving 14 bases between them. In germline, CDR1 is SGDLS, CDR2 YYNGEE. This CDR3 spans 15 amino acids. This chain's CDR3 is CASSVGSSPQYEQYF. CDR3 coding DNA: TGTGCCAGCAGCGTAGGTTCTTCACCCCAATACGAGCAGTACTTC.

The chain recombines TRBV4-2 with TRBJ2-2; D gene uncertain. CDR3 size: 13 residues. Germline V lookup: CDR1 LGHNA, CDR2 YNFKEQ. The V end lost 5 bases, the J end lost 5 bases, and 9 bases lay between the germline ends. This chain's CDR3 is CASSVDFTGELFF. The CDR3 bases are TGTGCCAGCAGCGTAGACTTTACCGGGGAGCTGTTTTTT.

The rearrangement uses TRBV4-2 and TRBJ1-3; D is uncertain. V shed 1 base and J shed 2 bases, with 9 bases lying between them. The CDR3 covers 15 residues. Germline CDR1 is LGHNA and CDR2 is YNFKEQ. The DNA of the CDR3 is TGTGCCAGCAGCCAAGTGACGGGTACTGGAAACACCATATATTTT. Its translation is CASSQVTGTGNTIYF.

The CDR3 loop is CASSSVIVRPGQEPPFNYGYTF. CDR3 bases: TGTGCCAGCAGTTCGGTCATCGTAAGACCGGGACAGGAGCCTCCTTTTAACTATGGCTACACCTTC. The V gene is TRBV28, the J gene TRBJ1-2; 8 nucleotides match TRBD1. The CDR3 is made up of 22 amino acids. Losses at the gene ends were 4 bases for V and 1 base for J; bases not matched to a gene: 26. CDR1 is MDHEN and CDR2 is SYDVKM in the germline V gene.

The rearrangement links TRBV5-1 to TRBJ2-5, with 8 positions matching TRBD1. Germline V CDR1 and CDR2: SGHRS, YFSETQ. This CDR3 spans 14 amino acids. Trimming took 3 bases from V and 4 from J; bases not matched to a gene: 5. The CDR3 loop reads CASSSGQGRETQYF. In DNA form, the CDR3 reads TGCGCCAGCAGCTCAGGACAGGGACGAGAGACCCAGTACTTC.

In DNA, the CDR3 is TGTGCCAGCACGGGAGGGCTAAAAGAGCAGTACTTC. It codes for CASTGGLKEQYF. The chain links TRBV28 to TRBJ2-7; 8 bases line up with TRBD2. The CDR3 spans 12 residues. V was clipped by 7 bases and J by 7 bases; unmatched bases: 6. CDR1 is MDHEN and CDR2 is SYDVKM in the germline V gene.

This chain connects TRBV6-6 to TRBJ1-1; D is undetermined. Trimming took 2 bases from V and 8 from J, leaving 18 bases between them. The CDR3 length is 15 residues. The germline CDR1 and CDR2 sequences are MNHNY and SVGAGI (reference sequence). CDR3 nucleotide sequence: TGTGCCAGCAGTTACGGCTTGACTGCCGAAACGGAAGCTTTCTTT. Amino acid sequence: CASSYGLTAETEAFF.

This rearrangement joins TRBV6-1 to TRBJ2-2; D is unresolved. Trimming removed 3 bases from V and 7 bases from J, with 9 bases in between. CDR3 size: 13 residues. Germline V gene data show CDR1 as MNHNS and CDR2 as SASEGT. The CDR3: CASSDWRDGELFF. CDR3 bases: TGTGCCAGCAGTGATTGGAGAGACGGGGAGCTGTTTTTT.

V usage is TRBV5-4 and J usage is TRBJ1-2; 8 bases are a match to TRBD1. The CDR3 runs 16 residues. Trimming cost V 3 bases and J 0 bases; bases outside gene matches: 7. Per germline, CDR1 SGHNT and CDR2 YYREEE (reference sequence). The CDR3 sequence is CASSWRTGPTNYGYTF. The DNA of the CDR3 is TGTGCCAGCAGCTGGAGGACAGGGCCAACTAACTATGGCTACACCTTC.

The gene calls are TRBV19 and TRBJ1-1, with TRBD1 matching 7 bases. V gave up 4 bases and J gave up 12 bases; unmatched junction bases: 11. Germline V CDR1 and CDR2: LNHDA, SQIVND (reference sequence). The CDR3 contains 13 residues. CDR3 sequence: CASSSSPTGTTFF. CDR3 in DNA: TGTGCCAGTAGTAGCTCTCCGACAGGGACAACTTTCTTT. The variable domain in full, with the rest retrieved from reference TRBV19 and TRBJ1-1, is DGGITQSPKYLFRKEGQNVTLSCEQNLNHDAMYWYRQDPGQGLRLIYYSQIVNDFQKGDIAEGYSVSREKKESFPLTVTSAQKNPTAFYLCASSSSPTGTTFFGQGTRLTVV.

The CDR3 DNA reads TGTGCCAGCAGTTATGGCGGGGTCGACACTGAAGCTTTCTTT. The encoded protein is CASSYGGVDTEAFF. The rearrangement links TRBV6-6 to TRBJ1-1, with D uncertain. Trimming removed 3 bases from V and 3 bases from J, with 11 bases in between. CDR1 is MNHNY, CDR2 SVGAGI, per germline (reference sequence). The CDR3 runs to 14 residues.

V gene TRBV5-1 combines with J gene TRBJ2-7, with 10 bases matching TRBD2. CDR1 and CDR2 (germline): SGHRS, YFSETQ. The CDR3 contains 15 residues. The V segment lost 5 bases and the J segment 6 bases; nucleotides outside the gene matches: 11. The CDR3 here is CASSLLAGQDGEQYF. The CDR3 bases are TGCGCCAGCAGTTTACTAGCGGGACAAGACGGCGAGCAGTACTTC.

The V and J genes are TRBV10-3 and TRBJ2-7; 11 positions match TRBD2. J gave up 6 bases and V 5 bases, and 6 bases lay outside the gene matches. From germline, CDR1 is ENHRY and CDR2 SYGVKD. The CDR3 is made up of 14 amino acids. The DNA of the CDR3 is TGTGCCATCAGTCCGGCTAGCGGGAGGATCGAGCAGTACTTC. Its protein is CAISPASGRIEQYF.

The chain uses TRBV27 and TRBJ2-1; 11 bases agree with TRBD2. Trimming removed 7 bases from V and 6 bases from J; junction bases left unmatched: 8. This CDR3 contains 15 residues. Per the germline V gene, CDR1 is MNHEY and CDR2 is SMNVEV (reference sequence). The CDR3 region has the DNA TGTGCCAGCACCTGGCAACTAGCGGGAGTCAATGAGCAGTTCTTC. It translates to CASTWQLAGVNEQFF.